This T cell receptor (beta chain) was obtained from a study of blood T cell repertoires in COVID-19. Across the whole study: The United States, Italy and Spain provided the acute and convalescent COVID-19 samples. From T cells, B-cell-depleted T cells, or PBMCs came the material, which was cDNA or gDNA.

Original data processing: Estimates of nucleated cell counts were drawn from the amplification of reference gene primers. Generated by immunoSEQ multiplex PCR, the TCRdb table keeps only in-frame clones and is missing some. That table furnishes V, J and clone size, whereas the DNA furnished D and trimming. The sample carries around 250,000 clones, 89% recorded once. The CDR3 consists of 15 residues. Germline CDR1 reads SGHTA; CDR2 reads FQGNSA. V was cut by 5 bases and J by 0 bases, with 11 bases left in between. Sequencing was performed on peripheral blood. The source of this sequence is a woman between 35 and 50 years old who had recovered from COVID-19. The chain recombines TRBV7-2 with TRBJ1-5; D is undetermined. The CDR3, as DNA: TGTGCCAGCAGCCCCAACCTATTTAGCAATCAGCCCCAGCATTTT. Translating it yields CASSPNLFSNQPQHF. The whole variable domain, remainder taken from reference TRBV7-2 and TRBJ1-5, is GAGVSQSPSNKVTEKGKDVELRCDPISGHTALYWYRQSLGQGLEFLIYFQGNSAPDKSGLPSDRFSAERTGGSVSTLTIQRTQQEDSAVYLCASSPNLFSNQPQHFGDGTRLSIL.